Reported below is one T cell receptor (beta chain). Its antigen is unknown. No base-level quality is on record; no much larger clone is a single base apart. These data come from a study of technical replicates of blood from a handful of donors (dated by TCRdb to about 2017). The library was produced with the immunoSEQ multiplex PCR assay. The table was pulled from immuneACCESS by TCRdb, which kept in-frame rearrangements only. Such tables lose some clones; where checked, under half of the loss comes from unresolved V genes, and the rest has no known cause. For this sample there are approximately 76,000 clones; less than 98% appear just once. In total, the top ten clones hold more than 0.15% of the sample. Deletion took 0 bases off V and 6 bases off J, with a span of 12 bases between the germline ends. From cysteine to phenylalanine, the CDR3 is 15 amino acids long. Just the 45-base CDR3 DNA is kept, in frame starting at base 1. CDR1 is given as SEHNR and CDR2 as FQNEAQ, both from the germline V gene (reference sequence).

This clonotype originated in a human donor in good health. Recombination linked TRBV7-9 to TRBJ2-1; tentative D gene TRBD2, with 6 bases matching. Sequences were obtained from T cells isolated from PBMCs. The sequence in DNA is TGTGCCAGCAGCTTAGCCACTAGCAGGGTCAATGAGCAGTTCTTC. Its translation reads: CASSLATSRVNEQFF.